This TCR beta chain was captured by sequencing in a study of T cells in Graves' hyperthyroidism and ophthalmopathy. This CDR3 is built from 14 residues. Per germline, CDR1 MNHNY and CDR2 SVGAGI (reference sequence). V was pared by 0 bases and J by 5 bases, with 9 bases between. RNA transcripts were the template for amplifying TCR beta CDR3 regions. Primed by the HTBI set, a first-round RT-PCR was run on the TCR CDR3. TCRdb fed the multiplex PCR reads into MiXCR, producing one record per CDR3 protein. The table has some 600,000 distinct CDR3 sequences, roughly 14% seen once; the top ten hold more than 5%.

This TCR came from a woman aged 25-40 years with Graves' hyperthyroidism that later progressed to Graves' ophthalmopathy. The V and J genes are TRBV6-6 and TRBJ2-3; a weak D match, TRBD1 (5 bases). Sequencing used blood. The CDR3: CASSYSQGKDTQYF. CDR3 nucleotide sequence: TGTGCCAGCAGTTACTCCCAGGGAAAAGATACGCAGTATTTT.